The TCR beta chain under discussion was sequenced for a study of cytomegalovirus exposure and HLA in healthy donors. Study details: A previous analysis identified 95 million to 140 million unique TCR beta sequences derived from around 200 million T cells.

Comment on this clone: What it binds is unknown.

Regarding the study as a whole: Within a later analysis, the majority of CMV-associated TCR beta chains appeared HLA-restricted. Presence/absence analyses treated sequencing depth as roughly uniform across donors.

Vbeta (60) and Jbeta (13) primers were used in the PCR. Clones were sequenced by immunoSEQ multiplex PCR, and TCRdb holds only the in-frame ones, with some missing. The table includes approximately 95,000 clones, just under 80% detected once. This receptor was identified in a woman between 35 and 50 years old in good health and CMV-seropositive. Sequenced input: PBMCs.

This chain's CDR3 is CAWSRRAGDTDTQYF. CDR3 DNA sequence: TGTGCCTGGAGTAGGCGGGCGGGGGACACAGATACGCAGTATTTT. V and J are TRBV30 and TRBJ2-3, with 7 nucleotides matching TRBD2. The CDR3 totals 15 residues. The V segment lost 2 bases and the J segment 2 bases; nucleotides outside the gene matches: 7. CDR1 and CDR2 (germline): GTSNPN, SVGIG (reference sequence).